A selection of T cell receptor beta chains follows, all from one sample in a study of lymphopenia after photon versus proton radiotherapy. Some clones are missing from TCRdb's copy, which holds only in-frame ones; the method was immunoSEQ multiplex PCR. The sample records 50,000 to 65,000 clones, roughly nine tenths being singletons. Sequenced material: peripheral blood, taken from a patient treated with proton-based radiotherapy. These receptors all stem from a man older than 75 with esophageal cancer. The CDR3 runs from the conserved cysteine through the conserved F or W. The order of the fields is clone size, J gene, V gene, CDR3 protein. Only some rows state a clone size, as once, few, many or a class for expanded clones.

once TRBJ2-7 TRBV4-3 CASSQGASGRSYEQYF
. TRBJ1-5 TRBV5-8 CASSRTGVGQPQHF
. TRBJ1-2 TRBV6-1 CASSFGTHYGYTF
. TRBJ2-5 TRBV19 CASSPVGAGNQETQYF
few TRBJ2-7 TRBV13 CASSAQYRGPPYEQYF
. TRBJ2-1 TRBV7-2 CASSLTSGSGNEQFF
. TRBJ1-4 TRBV6-1 CASSHRVGEKLFF
. TRBJ1-5 TRBV13 CASSYGTVNQPQHF
. TRBJ1-2 TRBV5-5 CASSLGGGSYGYTF
. TRBJ1-1 TRBV7-6 CASSSGVGSANTEAFF
. TRBJ1-2 TRBV6-4 CASSAGNGYTF
. TRBJ1-4 TRBV27 CASRGTGISEKLFF
. TRBJ2-5 TRBV6-5 CASSETGGGETQYF
. TRBJ2-5 TRBV5-1 CASGQMGRNQETQYF
. TRBJ1-4 TRBV6-6 CASSGGAGWKLFF
. TRBJ2-1 TRBV2 CASRQGQNYNEQFF
. TRBJ2-7 TRBV25-1 CASSDIRGPDEQYF
. TRBJ2-2 TRBV7-2 CASSFRLDLDTGELFF
. TRBJ1-2 TRBV6-1 CASSEQPGNYGYTF
. TRBJ1-2 TRBV5-1 CASRLEAYGYTF
. TRBJ1-1 TRBV5-1 CASSDQIGDTEAFF
. TRBJ2-1 TRBV7-3 CASSLSGGEQFF
. TRBJ2-2 TRBV14 CASSQGTNTGELFF
. TRBJ2-1 TRBV7-9 CASSFSGLAGSTYNEQFF